The 19 T cell receptor beta chains presented below share a single source sample, sequenced in a study of vaccination and CD4 T cells after COVID-19. Treatment in this sample: roughly nine-day PBMC culture with coronavirus spike peptide pools or control peptides (ViraFEST assay). The Oncomine TCR Beta short-read assay was what sequenced the DNA obtained from cultured CD4+ T cells. TCRdb redid the calling of the PCR reads with MiXCR, one entry per CDR3 protein. This sample has approximately 2,300 distinct CDR3 sequences, with 25% to 30% found just once. Their antigen targets remain unknown. The sample was CD4+ T cells from blood, cultured in vitro, taken after SARS-CoV-2 vaccination. These receptors were obtained from a human donor who had recovered from COVID-19.

This clonotype was seen once. The V call is TRBV9, the J call TRBJ2-3, with D perhaps matching TRBD2 (7 bases). This CDR3 region has 15 residues. Trimming pared 0 bases from V and 1 base from J, leaving 9 bases between. Per germline, CDR1 SGDLS and CDR2 YYNGEE. This chain's CDR3 is CASSVGGGGTDTQYF. DNA for the CDR3: TGTGCCAGCAGCGTAGGGGGGGGCGGCACAGATACGCAGTATTTT.

This clonotype was recorded a few times. The V and J genes are TRBV19 and TRBJ2-7; D might be TRBD1 (6 bases). V lost 6 bases and J lost 3, with 15 bases in between. In germline, CDR1 is LNHDA, CDR2 SQIVND (reference sequence). The CDR3 totals 14 residues. In nucleotides, the CDR3 is TGTGCCAGTAGGCGACAGGATGTAGGCTACGAGCAGTACTTC. It specifies CASRRQDVGYEQYF.

The CDR3 loop is CASSYSARGGYEQYF. DNA of the CDR3: TGTGCCAGCAGTTATTCGGCCAGGGGAGGCTACGAGCAGTACTTC. The chain is built from TRBV6-5 and TRBJ2-7, with D perhaps TRBD1 or TRBD2 (6 bases each). Germline V gene data show CDR1 as MNHEY and CDR2 as SVGAGI. V lost 3 bases and J lost 3, with 15 bases in between. This CDR3 contains 15 residues.

The chain employs TRBV6-1 and TRBJ1-5; no clear D. Germline loops: CDR1 MNHNS, CDR2 SASEGT. Trimming removed 5 bases at V and 5 bases at J, with 7 bases between. The CDR3 runs to 12 residues. Here the CDR3 reads CASSRQDQPQHF. Written as DNA, the CDR3 is TGTGCCAGCAGTCGTCAGGATCAGCCCCAGCATTTT.

The chain links TRBV5-5 to TRBJ1-2, with D possibly TRBD1 on 5 matching bases. This CDR3 has 14 residues. V dropped 0 bases and J dropped 9 bases, with 15 bases sitting between them. CDR1 and CDR2 (germline): SGHKS, YYEKEE (reference sequence). The CDR3 loop is CASSLEPDSMRYTF. CDR3 DNA: TGTGCCAGCAGCTTGGAACCAGACAGTATGCGCTACACCTTC. The full variable domain, with the rest looked up from reference TRBV5-5 and TRBJ1-2, is DAGVTQSPTHLIKTRGQQVTLRCSPISGHKSVSWYQQVLGQGPQFIFQYYEKEERGRGNFPDRFSARQFPNYSSELNVNALLLGDSALYLCASSLEPDSMRYTFGSGTRLTVV.

This clonotype was recorded a few times. The V call is TRBV7-6, the J call TRBJ2-3; D unresolved. V was shortened by 2 bases and J by 0 bases, with 9 bases between the two germline ends. The germline V gene encodes CDR1 SGHVS and CDR2 FNYEAQ. This CDR3 has 15 residues. This chain's CDR3 is CASSLLSTSTDTQYF. The CDR3 DNA is TGTGCCAGCAGCTTATTATCTACCAGCACAGATACGCAGTATTTT. Together with reference TRBV7-6 and TRBJ2-3, the CDR3 gives the full variable domain: GAGVSQSPRYKVTKRGQDVALRCDPISGHVSLYWYRQALGQGPEFLTYFNYEAQQDKSGLPNDRFSAERPEGSISTLTIQRTEQRDSAMYRCASSLLSTSTDTQYFGPGTRLTVL.

J is TRBJ2-3 and V is TRBV7-2; unclear D gene. Germline CDR1 reads SGHTA; CDR2 reads FQGNSA. V was trimmed by 2 bases and J by 0 bases, leaving 12 bases between them. The CDR3 totals 16 residues. This CDR3 is CASSLIPAGSTDTQYF. DNA of the CDR3: TGTGCCAGCAGCTTAATCCCGGCAGGAAGCACAGATACGCAGTATTTT.

The sample holds a few counts of this clonotype. V usage is TRBV7-3 and J usage is TRBJ2-3; D is perhaps TRBD2 (7 bases). In germline, CDR1 is SGHTA, CDR2 FQGTGA. The germline V and J ends were trimmed by 3 bases and 5 bases, with 15 bases remaining between them. The CDR3 runs 15 residues. In DNA form, the CDR3 reads TGTGCCAGCAGCTTCTATGGAGGGGGGGAAGATACGCAGTATTTT. Residues: CASSFYGGGEDTQYF.

The chain combines TRBV6-1 with TRBJ1-1; TRBD1 is a possible D gene (5 bases). The CDR3 is made up of 16 amino acids. Germline lookup yields CDR1 MNHNS and CDR2 SASEGT. V lost 2 bases and J 4 bases, leaving 17 bases between the germline ends. In DNA form, the CDR3 reads TGTGCCAGCAGTGAATATGGGGATATGGGGGGCACTGAAGCTTTCTTT. As protein: CASSEYGDMGGTEAFF.

The rearrangement uses TRBV4-2 and TRBJ2-1; 12 bases align to TRBD2. The CDR3 spans 16 residues. Trimming removed 3 bases from V and 7 bases from J; junction bases left unmatched: 7. Per germline, CDR1 LGHNA and CDR2 YNFKEQ. This chain's CDR3 is CASSHELAGGWNEQFF. The CDR3 DNA reads as TGTGCCAGCAGCCATGAACTAGCGGGGGGCTGGAATGAGCAGTTCTTC.

This clonotype has a handful of counts. This chain uses TRBV4-3 with TRBJ1-6; 8 bases are shared with TRBD1. This CDR3 has 16 residues. The V gene end was trimmed by 1 base and the J gene end by 5 bases; junction bases not matched to a gene: 4. Germline CDR1 and CDR2: LGHNA and YSLEER. CDR3 bases: TGCGCCAGCAGCCAAGGGACGGACAGGGATAATTCACCCCTCCACTTT. This codes for CASSQGTDRDNSPLHF.

The CDR3 protein is CASSTQPGGVNTGELFF. The CDR3 nucleotides read TGTGCCAGCAGCACTCAACCAGGGGGCGTTAACACCGGGGAGCTGTTTTTT. This chain connects TRBV6-1 to TRBJ2-2; 8 bases match TRBD1. Trimming cost V 6 bases and J 2 bases; bases outside gene matches: 11. CDR1 MNHNS and CDR2 SASEGT come from the germline V gene. The CDR3 has 17 amino acids.

The CDR3 is CASTITGGAEAFF. In nucleotides, the CDR3 is TGTGCCAGCACTATCACGGGGGGGGCCGAAGCTTTCTTT. The gene calls are TRBV7-9 and TRBJ1-1; tentatively, D is TRBD1 (6 bases). Germline CDR1 SEHNR, CDR2 FQNEAQ (reference sequence). Deletions cut 7 bases from V and 8 bases from J, with 17 bases between. This CDR3 has 13 amino acids.

The chain combines TRBV11-3 with TRBJ2-7, with a tentative D call TRBD2 (5 bases). CDR1 is SGHNT and CDR2 is YENEEA in the germline V gene. V lost 1 base to trimming and J lost 7 bases, with 11 bases between them. The CDR3 length is 13 residues. Written as DNA, the CDR3 is TGTGCCAGCAGCTTAGGGGAGTTGGGAGAGCAGTACTTC. This gives the protein CASSLGELGEQYF.

The chain links TRBV15 to TRBJ1-5; D possibly corresponds to TRBD1 (6 bases). The CDR3 runs to 15 residues. From germline, CDR1 is LNHNV and CDR2 YYDKDF (reference sequence). V was cut by 5 bases and J by 0 bases, with 11 bases left in between. The DNA of the CDR3 is TGTGCCACCAGCCAGGGACACAATAGCAATCAGCCCCAGCATTTT. Protein sequence: CATSQGHNSNQPQHF.

The rearrangement uses TRBV18 and TRBJ1-2; D ambiguous. The CDR3 is 12 amino acids. The germline gives CDR1 KGHSH, CDR2 LQKENI. Trimming cost V 1 base and J 5 bases, with 5 bases left between them. CDR3 coding DNA: TGTGCCAGCTCACCACAGGAGTATGGCTACACCTTC. It specifies CASSPQEYGYTF.

Worth noting for this clonotype: One junction end disagrees with the germline gene, perhaps due to a read error. This rearrangement joins TRBV4-2 to TRBJ1-1, with a possible D match to TRBD1 (6 bases). Germline V gene sequence: CDR1 LGHNA, CDR2 YNFKEQ. This CDR3 has 14 residues. The DNA for the CDR3 is TGTGCCAGCAGCCAAGAAGAATTGGGGGGCGCTACCCGTTTT. Translating it yields CASSQEELGGATRF.

The V and J genes are TRBV4-1 and TRBJ1-2; D might be TRBD1 (5 bases). This CDR3 is 14 amino acids long. Germline V gene lookup returns CDR1 MGHRA and CDR2 YSYEKL. Between the trimmed V and J ends, which lost 0 bases and 6 bases, there was a span of 11 bases. This chain's CDR3 is CASSQDRGWDGYTF. CDR3 bases: TGCGCCAGCAGCCAAGATAGGGGTTGGGATGGCTACACCTTC.

The rearrangement links TRBV10-2 to TRBJ1-6; perhaps TRBD1 as D (6 bases). This CDR3 is built from 14 residues. Trimming shortened V by 7 bases and J by 7 bases, and 14 bases separated the two germline ends. CDR1 is WSHSY and CDR2 is SAAADI in the germline V gene. The CDR3 here is CASKPGHQNSPLHF. CDR3 bases: TGCGCCAGCAAACCGGGACACCAAAATTCACCCCTCCACTTT.